The entry that follows covers one T cell receptor (beta chain) sequence. In the authors' methods: Reference gene primer amplification in the assay estimated nucleated cell counts. Data came from immunoSEQ multiplex PCR; TCRdb stores just in-frame clones and leaves some out. The V and J calls and clone size are taken from that table; D and trimming were inferred from the DNA. The table has roughly 220,000 clones, about 91% seen once. V trimming: 3 bases; J trimming: 6 bases; junction bases outside the gene matches: 6. The length of the CDR3 is 14 residues. Germline CDR1 is SGHNT and CDR2 is YYREEE (reference sequence). This sample is part of a study of blood T cell repertoires in COVID-19.

V gene TRBV5-4 combines with J gene TRBJ1-2, with TRBD1 matching over 9 bases. This TCR derives from a woman aged 45-65 years with acute COVID-19. Specimen: PBMCs or T cells enriched from blood (not recorded which). CDR3 residues: CASSWSGTGNGYTF. CDR3 bases: TGTGCCAGCAGCTGGTCCGGGACAGGGAATGGCTACACCTTC.